The TCR beta chain described here comes from a study of early stage breast cancer tumors. Whole-study context: Of some 15 invasive breast tumors, more than ten were hormone receptor-positive, HER2-negative. Study-wide points: Compared with adjacent normal breast, tumors showed approximately 2.5-fold denser, more clonal T cells. Chain pairing and CD4, CD8 or FOXP3 expression were not captured.

With 6 bases removed from V and 1 base from J, the gap between germline ends came to 9 bases. The CDR3 is 13 residues long. Germline V gene lookup returns CDR1 MNHEY and CDR2 SVGAGI. A word on this clone: The antigen is not known.

TCRdb's table, derived via immunoSEQ multiplex PCR, lists solely in-frame clones and lacks some. The sample has more than 12,000 clones; approximately 84% are singletons. The receptor's source is a person aged 25 to 45 with breast cancer. Sample: normal breast tissue next to the tumor. The chain recombines TRBV6-5 with TRBJ1-1; the D gene is possibly TRBD1 (5 bases). Here the CDR3 reads CASRRDRNTEAFF. The CDR3 region has the DNA TGTGCCAGCAGGCGCGACAGGAACACTGAAGCTTTCTTT.